Listed below are T cell receptor beta chains from one sample, sequenced in a study of OX40 agonist ivuxolimab in advanced cancers. Repertoires were generated with immunoSEQ multiplex PCR, while TCRdb's copy carries only in-frame clones and drops some. The repertoire holds tens of thousands of clones, with 91% as singletons. This sample comprised CD4+ or CD8+ T cells sorted from blood, obtained in a trial of the OX40 agonist ivuxolimab. The origin of the receptors is an adult with an advanced solid tumor such as melanoma, head and neck, liver or kidney cancer. The CDR3 runs from the conserved cysteine through the conserved F or W. Fields, in order: clone size, D gene, J gene, V gene, CDR3 protein, CDR3 DNA. The D gene is left open where the match is weak. Expanded clones are given a class, and other clones once, few, many or no size at all.

>NA|TRBD2|TRBJ2-7|TRBV28
CASSLAMTGGGQYF
TGTGCCAGCAGTTTAGCTATGACGGGAGGAGGGCAGTACTTC
>NA|NA|TRBJ1-1|TRBV14
CASSHGRGRLNTEAFF
TGTGCCAGCAGCCATGGGAGGGGGAGGCTGAACACTGAAGCTTTCTTT
>few|NA|TRBJ2-7|TRBV28
CASSGGPGGTTYEQYF
TGTGCCAGCAGTGGGGGGCCAGGGGGTACAACCTACGAGCAGTACTTC
>NA|TRBD2|TRBJ2-1|TRBV27
CASRVGGTIYNEQFF
TGTGCCAGCAGGGTTGGGGGGACTATCTACAATGAGCAGTTCTTC
>NA|TRBD1|TRBJ1-6|TRBV5-1
CASSLAPQGADNSPLHF
TGCGCCAGCAGCTTGGCCCCACAGGGGGCCGATAATTCACCCCTCCACTTT
>NA|TRBD1|TRBJ2-7|TRBV28
CASEGQVTYEQYF
TGTGCCAGCGAGGGACAGGTGACCTACGAGCAGTACTTC
>few|NA|TRBJ1-1|TRBV28
CASRAPSEAFF
TGTGCCAGCAGGGCCCCTTCCGAAGCTTTCTTT
>NA|NA|TRBJ2-1|TRBV5-1
CASSLGGPYNEQFF
TGCGCCAGCAGCTTGGGGGGACCGTACAATGAGCAGTTCTTC
>NA|NA|TRBJ2-7|TRBV2
CASSHGLGEQYF
TGTGCCAGCAGCCACGGTTTGGGGGAGCAGTACTTC
>NA|TRBD1|TRBJ2-7|TRBV4-1
CASSPGQFSYEQYF
TGCGCCAGCAGCCCGGGACAGTTCTCATACGAGCAGTACTTC
>few|TRBD1|TRBJ1-2|TRBV19
CASRDRERTYTF
TGTGCCAGTCGGGACAGGGAGAGGACCTACACCTTC
>NA|NA|TRBJ1-2|TRBV30
CAWSRPGRDGYTF
TGTGCCTGGAGTCGCCCAGGACGGGATGGCTACACCTTC
>NA|NA|TRBJ1-2|TRBV6-1
CASSLIQGGYGYTF
TGTGCCAGCAGCTTAATACAGGGTGGCTATGGCTACACCTTC
>NA|TRBD1|TRBJ1-1|TRBV5-1
CASSPGDRGNTEAFF
TGCGCCAGCAGCCCGGGGGACAGGGGAAACACTGAAGCTTTCTTT
>NA|TRBD1|TRBJ2-5|TRBV18
CASSPRTGVGQETQYF
TGTGCCAGCTCACCTCGGACAGGGGTCGGCCAAGAGACCCAGTACTTC
>NA|TRBD1|TRBJ2-7|TRBV18
CASSPPRGGVGSEQYF
TGTGCCAGCTCACCACCCCGAGGGGGCGTAGGATCCGAGCAGTACTTC
>NA|TRBD2|TRBJ2-1|TRBV19
CASRRSGIDEQFF
TGTGCCAGTAGAAGGAGCGGGATTGATGAGCAGTTCTTC
>NA|TRBD1|TRBJ2-2|TRBV2
CASRRQGETGELFF
TGTGCCAGCAGAAGACAGGGAGAGACCGGGGAGCTGTTTTTT
>NA|NA|TRBJ2-2|TRBV18
CASSPINGNPNTGELFF
TGTGCCAGCTCACCTATTAACGGTAACCCGAACACCGGGGAGCTGTTTTTT
>NA|TRBD1|TRBJ2-3|TRBV10-2
CASSEGTGGTDTQYF
TGCGCCAGCAGTGAAGGGACAGGGGGCACAGATACGCAGTATTTT
>NA|NA|TRBJ2-7|TRBV10-3
CAISEGGPGYEQYF
TGTGCCATCAGTGAGGGCGGGCCGGGCTACGAGCAGTACTTC
>NA|NA|TRBJ2-7|TRBV7-9
CASSAGSYEQYF
TGTGCCAGCAGCGCGGGCAGTTACGAGCAGTACTTC
>NA|TRBD2|TRBJ2-7|TRBV4-1
CASSQGGGRGRYEQYF
TGCGCCAGCAGCCAAGGTGGCGGGAGAGGTCGCTACGAGCAGTACTTC
>NA|TRBD2|TRBJ2-7|TRBV19
CASSKGLAGAEQYF
TGTGCCAGTAGTAAGGGACTAGCGGGCGCAGAGCAGTACTTC
>NA|TRBD2|TRBJ2-6|TRBV10-3
CAITPREGASSGANVLTF
TGTGCCATCACCCCAAGGGAGGGTGCCAGCTCTGGGGCCAACGTCCTGACTTTC
>once|TRBD2|TRBJ2-3|TRBV9
CASSSRAGGTDTQYF
TGTGCCAGCAGCTCCCGAGCGGGAGGCACAGATACGCAGTATTTT
>NA|TRBD1|TRBJ2-7|TRBV5-1
CASSFRGRQYF
TGCGCCAGCAGCTTCAGGGGGAGGCAGTACTTC
>NA|TRBD1|TRBJ1-5|TRBV28
CASSTIGRGRGNQPQHF
TGTGCCAGCAGTACTATCGGCAGGGGGCGAGGCAATCAGCCCCAGCATTTT
>NA|NA|TRBJ2-5|TRBV7-6
CASRGTALGTQYF
TGTGCCAGCAGGGGGACTGCCCTGGGGACCCAGTACTTC
>few|NA|TRBJ2-7|TRBV18
CASSPKQTYEQYF
TGTGCCAGCTCACCTAAACAGACCTACGAGCAGTACTTC
>NA|NA|TRBJ2-3|TRBV2
CASSEQGIGTDTQYF
TGTGCCAGCAGTGAACAGGGGATCGGCACAGATACGCAGTATTTT